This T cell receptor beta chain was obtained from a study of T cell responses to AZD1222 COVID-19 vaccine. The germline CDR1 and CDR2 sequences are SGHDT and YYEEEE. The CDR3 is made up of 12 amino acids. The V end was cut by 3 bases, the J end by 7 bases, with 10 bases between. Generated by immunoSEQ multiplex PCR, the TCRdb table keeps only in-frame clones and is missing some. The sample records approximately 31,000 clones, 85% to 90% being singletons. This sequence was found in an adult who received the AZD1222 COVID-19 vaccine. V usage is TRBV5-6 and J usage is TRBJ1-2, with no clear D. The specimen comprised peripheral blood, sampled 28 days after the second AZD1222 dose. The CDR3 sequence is CASSSPLRGYTF. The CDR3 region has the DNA TGTGCCAGCAGCTCTCCTTTACGTGGCTACACCTTC.